A selection of T cell receptor beta chains follows, all from one sample in a study of CXCR3-negative and CXCR3-positive naive CD8 T cells. TCRdb re-called the 5' RACE reads and gives one entry per CDR3 protein, without DNA. This listing includes around 40,000 distinct CDR3 sequences. The specimen sequenced was naive CXCR3- CD8+ T cells from blood. These receptors were collected from a human donor in good health. Some clones in this sample may be carry-over from other donors' samples. Both conserved end residues are part of each CDR3. The order of the fields is clone size, J gene, V gene, CDR3 protein. For some rows the clone size is stated as once, few or many, or as a class when expanded; others skip it.

.,TRBJ1-2,TRBV6-5,CASGGQFRLAYGYTF
.,TRBJ2-3,TRBV28,CASSSPSRGGSTDTQYF
.,TRBJ2-7,TRBV28,CASSLPADTISYEQYF
.,TRBJ2-5,TRBV29-1,CSVEEPSGRETQYF
.,TRBJ1-1,TRBV7-6,CASSLGNEAFF
.,TRBJ2-7,TRBV7-6,CASSSYAGPSYEQYF
.,TRBJ1-1,TRBV6-2/TRBV6-3,CASSTLDRATLNTEAFF
.,TRBJ2-6,TRBV6-5,CASSRDSGANVLTF
.,TRBJ2-7,TRBV12-5,CASGTGQDYEQYF
.,TRBJ2-2,TRBV9,CASSVGWRGELFF
.,TRBJ2-2,TRBV20-1,CSAKTGVNTGELFF
.,TRBJ2-5,TRBV7-9,CASSPLADQETQYF
.,TRBJ2-2,TRBV4-1,CASSQGWTGFPGELFF
.,TRBJ2-2,TRBV29-1,CSVVWLFANTGELFF
.,TRBJ2-7,TRBV11-2,CASSLDRAGGLREQYF
.,TRBJ1-1,TRBV11-2,CASSPHPDRYYTEAFF
.,TRBJ2-7,TRBV12-3/TRBV12-4,CASSLISAGNEQYF
.,TRBJ2-7,TRBV27,CASSPSTYEQYF
.,TRBJ1-5,TRBV27,CASSPLIVESGGGNQPQHF
.,TRBJ1-2,TRBV9,CASSVSGTGTFNYGYTF
.,TRBJ2-3,TRBV6-4,CASSDGQGADTQYF
.,TRBJ2-7,TRBV29-1,CSVVSGPYEQYF
.,TRBJ2-7,TRBV25-1,CASSGLRDRLREQYF
.,TRBJ1-4,TRBV6-5,CASSYSRAYRGDEKLFF
.,TRBJ2-5,TRBV6-5,CASSYGGQGTLYYQETQYF
.,TRBJ2-7,TRBV29-1,CSVEGTTVYEQYF
medium-sized,TRBJ2-1,TRBV29-1,CSVEDHRAFSYNEQFF
.,TRBJ2-1,TRBV25-1,CASSVRGREGEQFF
.,TRBJ1-1,TRBV6-2/TRBV6-3,CASSRGENTEAFF
.,TRBJ1-1,TRBV30,CATATGGNTEAFF
.,TRBJ2-1,TRBV14,CASSQDPGTGAIEQFF
.,TRBJ1-3,TRBV6-4,CASSEGAGNTIYF
.,TRBJ1-3,TRBV7-2,CASSLDGNTIYF
.,TRBJ2-4,TRBV9,CASSGSVEGGGKHF
.,TRBJ1-5,TRBV5-5,CASSADLREGRRIGNQPQHF
.,TRBJ2-2,TRBV5-4,CASSLPGQGATGELFF
.,TRBJ1-5,TRBV12-3/TRBV12-4,CASSSAEGGQPQHF
.,TRBJ2-3,TRBV29-1,CSVESVREYTDTQYF
.,TRBJ2-7,TRBV7-9,CASSPAGTRAYEQYF
.,TRBJ2-2,TRBV4-3,CASRGLAGDTGELFF
.,TRBJ2-2,TRBV27,CASSLLGGATGELFF
.,TRBJ2-7,TRBV4-2,CASSPSAEGGGYEQYF
.,TRBJ1-1,TRBV27,CASSADRGPMNTEAFF